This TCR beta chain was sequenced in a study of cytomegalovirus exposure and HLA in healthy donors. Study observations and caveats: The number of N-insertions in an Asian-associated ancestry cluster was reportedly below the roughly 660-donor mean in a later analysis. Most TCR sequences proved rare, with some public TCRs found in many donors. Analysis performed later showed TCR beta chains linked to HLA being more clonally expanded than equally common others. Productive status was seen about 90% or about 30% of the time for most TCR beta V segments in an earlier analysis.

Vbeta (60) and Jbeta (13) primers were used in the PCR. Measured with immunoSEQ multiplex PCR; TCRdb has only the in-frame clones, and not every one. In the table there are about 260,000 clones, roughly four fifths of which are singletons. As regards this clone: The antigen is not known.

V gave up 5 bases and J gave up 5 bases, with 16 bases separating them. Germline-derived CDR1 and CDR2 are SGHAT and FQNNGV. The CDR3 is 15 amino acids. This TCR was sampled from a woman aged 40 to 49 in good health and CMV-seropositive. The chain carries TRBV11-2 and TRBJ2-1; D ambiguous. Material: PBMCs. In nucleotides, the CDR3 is TGTGCCAGCAGCCCCATCTTTGTGGGCAACAATGAGCAGTTCTTC. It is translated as CASSPIFVGNNEQFF.